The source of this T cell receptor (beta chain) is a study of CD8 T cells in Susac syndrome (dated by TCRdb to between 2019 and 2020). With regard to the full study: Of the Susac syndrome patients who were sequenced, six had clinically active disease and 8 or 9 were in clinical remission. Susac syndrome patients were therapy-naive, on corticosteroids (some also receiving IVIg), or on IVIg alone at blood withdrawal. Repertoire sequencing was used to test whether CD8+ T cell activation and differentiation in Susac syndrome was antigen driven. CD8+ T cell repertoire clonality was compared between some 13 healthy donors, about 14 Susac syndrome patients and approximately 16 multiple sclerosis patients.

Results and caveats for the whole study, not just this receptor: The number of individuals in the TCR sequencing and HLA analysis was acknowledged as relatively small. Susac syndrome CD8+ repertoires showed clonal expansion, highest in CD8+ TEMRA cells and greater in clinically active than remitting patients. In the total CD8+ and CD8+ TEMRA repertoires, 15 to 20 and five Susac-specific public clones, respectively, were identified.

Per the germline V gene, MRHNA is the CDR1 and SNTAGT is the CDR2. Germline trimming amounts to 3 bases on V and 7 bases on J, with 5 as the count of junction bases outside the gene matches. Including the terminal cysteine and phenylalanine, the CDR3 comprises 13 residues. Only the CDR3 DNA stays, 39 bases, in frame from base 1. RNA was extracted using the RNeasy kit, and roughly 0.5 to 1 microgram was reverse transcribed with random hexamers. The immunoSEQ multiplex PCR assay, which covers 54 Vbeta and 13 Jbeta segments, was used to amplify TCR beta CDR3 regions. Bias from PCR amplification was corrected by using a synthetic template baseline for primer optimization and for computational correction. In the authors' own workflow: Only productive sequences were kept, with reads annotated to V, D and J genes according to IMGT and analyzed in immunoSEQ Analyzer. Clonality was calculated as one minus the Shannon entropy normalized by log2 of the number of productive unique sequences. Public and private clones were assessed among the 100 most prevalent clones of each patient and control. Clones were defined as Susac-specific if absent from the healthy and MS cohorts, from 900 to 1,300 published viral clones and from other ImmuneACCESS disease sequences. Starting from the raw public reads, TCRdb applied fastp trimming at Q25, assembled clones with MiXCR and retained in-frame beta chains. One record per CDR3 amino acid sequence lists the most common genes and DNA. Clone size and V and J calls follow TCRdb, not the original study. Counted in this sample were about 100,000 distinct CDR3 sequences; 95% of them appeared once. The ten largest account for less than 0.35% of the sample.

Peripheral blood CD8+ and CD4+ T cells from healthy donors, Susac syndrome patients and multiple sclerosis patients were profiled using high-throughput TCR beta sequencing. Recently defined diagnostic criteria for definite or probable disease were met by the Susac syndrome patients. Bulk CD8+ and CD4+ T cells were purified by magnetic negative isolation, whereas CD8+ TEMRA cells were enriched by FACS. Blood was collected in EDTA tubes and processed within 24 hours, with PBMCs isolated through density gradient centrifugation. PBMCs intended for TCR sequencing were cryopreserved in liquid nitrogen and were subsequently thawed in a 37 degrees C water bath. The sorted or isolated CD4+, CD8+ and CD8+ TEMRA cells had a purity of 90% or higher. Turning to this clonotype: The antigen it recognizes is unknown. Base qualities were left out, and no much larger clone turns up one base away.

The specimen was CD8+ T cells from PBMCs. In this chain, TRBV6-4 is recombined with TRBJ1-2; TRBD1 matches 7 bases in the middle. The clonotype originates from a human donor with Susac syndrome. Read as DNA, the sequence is TGTGCCAGCAGTGAGACAGGGTTGAGTGGCTACACCTTC. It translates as CASSETGLSGYTF.